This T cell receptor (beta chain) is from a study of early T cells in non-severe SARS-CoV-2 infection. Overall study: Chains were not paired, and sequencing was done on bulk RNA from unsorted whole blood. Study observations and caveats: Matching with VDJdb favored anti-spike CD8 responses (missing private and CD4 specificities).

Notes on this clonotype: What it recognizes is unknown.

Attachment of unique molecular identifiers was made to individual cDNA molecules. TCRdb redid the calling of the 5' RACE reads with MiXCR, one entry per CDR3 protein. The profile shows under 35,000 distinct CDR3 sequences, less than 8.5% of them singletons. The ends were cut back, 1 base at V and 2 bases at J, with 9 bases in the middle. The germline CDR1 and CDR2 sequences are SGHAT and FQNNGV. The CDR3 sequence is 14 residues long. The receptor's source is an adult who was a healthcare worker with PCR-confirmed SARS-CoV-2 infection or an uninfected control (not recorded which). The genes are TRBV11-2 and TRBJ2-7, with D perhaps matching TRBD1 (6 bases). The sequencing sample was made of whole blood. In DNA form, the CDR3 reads TGTGCCAGCAGCTTAGCCACAGGGACCTACGAGCAGTACTTC. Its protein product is CASSLATGTYEQYF.